These 14 T cell receptor beta chains originate from one sample sequenced in a study of cytomegalovirus exposure and HLA in healthy donors. PCR was performed using 60 Vbeta and 13 Jbeta primers. The assay was immunoSEQ multiplex PCR, and TCRdb's table has in-frame clones only and misses some. The sample shows 200,000 to 250,000 clones, 77% of them seen only once. Sequenced input: PBMCs. The receptors originated from a woman aged 55 to 70 in good health and CMV-seropositive.

V and J are TRBV11-2 and TRBJ1-1; possible D gene TRBD1, 5 bases. The germline gives CDR1 SGHAT, CDR2 FQNNGV. CDR3 length equals 17 residues. V lost 5 bases, J lost 0 bases, and 19 bases lay in between. In nucleotides, the CDR3 is TGTGCCAGCAGCCCGGGGACCTGGAGGGTCATGAACACTGAAGCTTTCTTT. Its protein is CASSPGTWRVMNTEAFF.

This clone has just a few counts. The V call is TRBV6-5, the J call TRBJ2-1; 8 bases line up with TRBD2. Germline CDR1 and CDR2: MNHEY and SVGAGI. The junction had 9 bases not matched to a gene; V was cut back by 5 bases and J by 9 bases. This CDR3 contains 14 residues. CDR3 coding DNA: TGTGCCAGCAGTACACCGGGACTAGGGGTTGAGCAGTTCTTC. It encodes CASSTPGLGVEQFF.

This rearrangement joins TRBV2 to TRBJ2-2, with 9 bases identical to TRBD1. V lost 6 bases to trimming and J lost 6 bases; unmatched junction nucleotides: 2. The CDR3 is 13 residues long. CDR1 is SNHLY, CDR2 FYNNEI, per germline. The CDR3 DNA follows: TGTGCCAGCAGCGGACAGGGGTCCGGGGAGCTGTTTTTT. Translation: CASSGQGSGELFF.

The chain recombines TRBV7-8 with TRBJ2-4, with D uncertain. The V gene's germline CDR1 is SGHVS and CDR2 FQNEAQ. V was shortened by 2 bases and J by 1 base, with 6 bases between the two germline ends. The CDR3 consists of 14 residues. The DNA of the CDR3 is TGTGCCAGCAGCTTAATGGAGGCCAAAAACATTCAGTACTTC. This codes for CASSLMEAKNIQYF.

This clone was seen only once. V gene TRBV5-1 combines with J gene TRBJ2-2; 12 bases are shared with TRBD2. V was clipped by 2 bases and J by 6 bases; unmatched bases: 5. Germline V CDR1 and CDR2: SGHRS, YFSETQ. CDR3 length: 16 residues. The CDR3 nucleotides read TGCGCCAGCAGCTTCCGGGCTAGCGGGAGGGCCGGGGAGCTGTTTTTT. It encodes CASSFRASGRAGELFF.

V usage is TRBV5-4 and J usage is TRBJ2-2; D is ambiguous. CDR1 and CDR2 (germline): SGHNT, YYREEE (reference sequence). The germline V and J ends were trimmed by 0 bases and 3 bases, with 6 bases remaining between them. The CDR3 length is 14 residues. CDR3 coding DNA: TGTGCCAGCAGCTTGGCCGTTGACACCGGGGAGCTGTTTTTT. It translates to CASSLAVDTGELFF.

Only a few counts were recorded for this clone. The chain recombines TRBV19 with TRBJ1-2; 11 nucleotides agree with TRBD1. The CDR3 spans 15 residues. Germline V lookup: CDR1 LNHDA, CDR2 SQIVND (reference sequence). The J segment lost 4 bases and the V segment lost 5 bases, leaving 6 bases of the junction unmatched. This CDR3 is CASSAVGTGGYGYTF. CDR3 coding DNA: TGTGCCAGTAGTGCCGTTGGGACAGGGGGCTATGGCTACACCTTC.

The chain combines TRBV6-1 with TRBJ1-4, with D perhaps TRBD1 (6 bases). Germline lookup yields CDR1 MNHNS and CDR2 SASEGT. V lost 5 bases, J lost 3 bases, and 13 bases lay in between. This CDR3 spans 15 amino acids. The chain's CDR3 is CASSPQGSANEKLFF. The DNA of the CDR3 is TGTGCCAGCAGTCCCCAGGGGAGCGCTAATGAAAAACTGTTTTTT.

This clone was counted once. The V and J genes are TRBV6-4 and TRBJ2-3, with a possible D match to TRBD2 (5 bases). The CDR3 covers 13 residues. Per germline, CDR1 MRHNA and CDR2 SNTAGT. With 2 bases removed from V and 4 bases from J, the gap between germline ends came to 7 bases. The CDR3 DNA reads as TGTGCCAGCAGTGACCTCGGGGCAGATACGCAGTATTTT. Its translation: CASSDLGADTQYF.

V is TRBV5-6 and J is TRBJ1-1, with 9 bases lining up with TRBD1. The CDR3 runs to 14 residues. V lost 0 bases, J lost 5 bases, and 2 bases stayed unmatched. Germline lookup yields CDR1 SGHDT and CDR2 YYEEEE. In DNA, the CDR3 is TGTGCCAGCAGCTTGGTACAGGGGGCAACTGAAGCTTTCTTT. Its protein is CASSLVQGATEAFF.

The chain combines TRBV9 with TRBJ1-4; D unclear. The CDR3 is 14 amino acids. Per germline, CDR1 SGDLS and CDR2 YYNGEE. V was clipped by 0 bases and J by 11 bases, with 14 bases between them. DNA for the CDR3: TGTGCCAGCAGCGTAGAGAGGATGCGGCGGAAACTGTTTTTT. Translation gives CASSVERMRRKLFF.

The chain carries TRBV9 and TRBJ2-3; 8 nucleotides match TRBD2. V shed 3 bases, J shed 3 bases, and the junction held 12 bases outside the gene matches. Germline V gene data show CDR1 as SGDLS and CDR2 as YYNGEE. CDR3 length equals 17 residues. The CDR3 sequence is CASSGTISGSATDTQYF. The CDR3 DNA follows: TGTGCCAGCAGCGGGACCATAAGCGGGAGTGCAACAGATACGCAGTATTTT. Using reference TRBV9 and TRBJ2-3 for the parts outside the CDR3, the full variable domain is DSGVTQTPKHLITATGQRVTLRCSPRSGDLSVYWYQQSLDQGLQFLIQYYNGEERAKGNILERFSAQQFPDLHSELNLSSLELGDSALYFCASSGTISGSATDTQYFGPGTRLTVL.

The gene calls are TRBV7-2 and TRBJ1-6; possibly TRBD1 for D (6 bases). The CDR3 totals 16 residues. The germline V gene has CDR1 SGHTA and CDR2 FQGNSA. The V end was cut by 8 bases, the J end by 3 bases, with 17 bases between. CDR3 sequence reads: CASVNDPGVYNSPLHF. In DNA, the CDR3 is TGTGCCAGCGTAAACGACCCAGGGGTCTATAATTCACCCCTCCACTTT.

This clone has more than one count but fewer than ten. The chain recombines TRBV9 with TRBJ2-5; a possible D gene is TRBD1 (6 bases). V lost 4 bases and J 4 bases, leaving 20 bases between the germline ends. There are 16 residues in the CDR3. Germline CDR1 and CDR2: SGDLS and YYNGEE. The CDR3 nucleotides read TGTGCCAGCAGCTCCAGACAGGTTCGAGGTGGAGAGACCCAGTACTTC. This gives the protein CASSSRQVRGGETQYF.